These 2 T cell receptor beta chains were all obtained from the same sample, sequenced in a study of OX40 agonist ivuxolimab in advanced cancers. Using immunoSEQ multiplex PCR, the repertoire was profiled, and TCRdb retains in-frame clones only, with some absent. Altogether 20,000 to 25,000 clones are present, 88% being singletons, with the ten largest covering 20% to 30%. Sequencing used CD4+ or CD8+ T cells sorted from blood, obtained in a trial of the OX40 agonist ivuxolimab. These receptors were obtained from an adult with an advanced solid tumor such as melanoma, head and neck, liver or kidney cancer.

This sequence joins TRBV7-2 and TRBJ2-3; TRBD1 matches 11 bases. Germline V lookup: CDR1 SGHTA, CDR2 FQGNSA. J lost 3 bases, V lost 2 bases, and 13 bases had no gene match. This CDR3 comprises 19 residues. As DNA, the CDR3 is TGTGCCAGCAGCTTATATTATTATACGGGACAGGGGGAGACAGATACGCAGTATTTT. Encoded protein: CASSLYYYTGQGETDTQYF.

The chain carries TRBV27 and TRBJ2-7; 8 bases align to TRBD1. This CDR3 has 15 residues. CDR1 and CDR2 (germline): MNHEY, SMNVEV (reference sequence). Trimming at V came to 5 bases and at J to 4 bases, leaving 10 bases not matched to a gene. The CDR3 DNA sequence: TGTGCCAGCAGTCCGGGGACAGGCGGCGGATACGAGCAGTACTTC. Translation gives CASSPGTGGGYEQYF.